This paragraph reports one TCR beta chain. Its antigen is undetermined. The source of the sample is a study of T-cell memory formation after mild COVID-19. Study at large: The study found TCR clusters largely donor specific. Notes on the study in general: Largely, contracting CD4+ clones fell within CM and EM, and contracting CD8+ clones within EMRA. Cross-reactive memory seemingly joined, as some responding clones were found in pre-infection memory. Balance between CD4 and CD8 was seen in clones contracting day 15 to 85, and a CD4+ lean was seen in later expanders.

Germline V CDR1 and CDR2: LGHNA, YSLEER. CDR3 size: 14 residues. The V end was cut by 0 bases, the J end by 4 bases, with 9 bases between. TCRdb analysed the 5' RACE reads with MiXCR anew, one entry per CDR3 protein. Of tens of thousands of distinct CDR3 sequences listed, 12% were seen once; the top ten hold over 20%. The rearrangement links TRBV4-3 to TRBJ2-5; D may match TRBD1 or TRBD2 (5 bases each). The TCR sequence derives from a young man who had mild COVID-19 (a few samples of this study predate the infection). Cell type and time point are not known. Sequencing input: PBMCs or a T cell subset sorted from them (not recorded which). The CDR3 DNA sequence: TGCGCCAGCAGCCAAGAAGGGACGGGAGAGACCCAGTACTTC. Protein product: CASSQEGTGETQYF.